The 5 T cell receptor beta chains below all came from one sample that was sequenced in a study of T-cell memory formation after mild COVID-19. MiXCR, applied by TCRdb to the 5' RACE reads, yields one record per CDR3 protein. Of 470,000 or so distinct CDR3 sequences in the sample, 15% to 20% were seen once. The material sequenced was PBMCs or a T cell subset sorted from them (not recorded which). Receptors originate from an adult woman who had mild COVID-19 (a few samples of this study predate the infection). Cell type and time point are not known.

The chain has TRBV2 and TRBJ2-3, with D hard to call. Germline assignment: CDR1 SNHLY and CDR2 FYNNEI. The CDR3 length is 13 residues. Trimming shortened V by 1 base and J by 2 bases, and 4 bases separated the two germline ends. The CDR3 DNA sequence: TGTGCCAGCAGTGAAGGGGTCACAGATACGCAGTATTTT. The encoded protein is CASSEGVTDTQYF.

This chain connects TRBV5-4 to TRBJ2-7, with 7 bases that match TRBD1. CDR3 length: 15 residues. The germline gives CDR1 SGHNT, CDR2 YYREEE (reference sequence). J gave up 3 bases and V 3 bases, and 9 bases lay outside the gene matches. DNA of the CDR3: TGTGCCAGCAGCTACCAAACAGGGGCAGGCTACGAGCAGTACTTC. As protein: CASSYQTGAGYEQYF.

This clonotype was detected a few times. The chain has TRBV12-3 or TRBV12-4 and TRBJ1-2; D call uncertain. V gave up 8 bases and J gave up 2 bases, with 12 bases separating them. This CDR3 contains 13 residues. The CDR3: CASLRAGNYGYTF. CDR3 bases: TGTGCCAGCCTGAGGGCGGGAAACTATGGCTACACCTTC.

This chain links TRBV5-4 with TRBJ2-3; weak D call: TRBD2 (5 bases). This CDR3 comprises 14 residues. Germline CDR1 SGHNT, CDR2 YYREEE (reference sequence). V lost 5 bases and J 4 bases, leaving 14 bases between the germline ends. As DNA, the CDR3 is TGTGCCAGCAGTCATGGACTGAATCCAGATACGCAGTATTTT. Translation gives CASSHGLNPDTQYF.

The rearrangement links TRBV12-3 or TRBV12-4 to TRBJ1-5; possible D gene TRBD1, 5 bases. V was shortened by 5 bases and J by 6 bases, with 20 bases between the two germline ends. The CDR3 has 16 residues. In DNA form, the CDR3 reads TGTGCCAGCAGTCCAAGGAGACAGACAGTAGGTCAGCCCCAGCATTTT. This encodes CASSPRRQTVGQPQHF.